This entry features one T cell receptor beta chain sequence. The authors' processing: Nucleated cell counts were estimated from reference gene primer amplification. Only in-frame clones appear in the TCRdb table, and some are missing; sequencing was by immunoSEQ multiplex PCR. V and J calls and clone size are given by that table; D and trimming were obtained from the DNA. The sample consists of 90,000 to 100,000 clones, 90% of them appearing once. This sample is drawn from a study of blood T cell repertoires in COVID-19. Whole-study context: Spain, Italy and the United States supplied samples that represented acute and convalescent COVID-19. From T cells, B-cell-depleted T cells, or PBMCs came the material, which was cDNA or gDNA.

V lost 0 bases to trimming and J lost 4 bases; unmatched junction nucleotides: 6. The CDR3 extends over 16 amino acids. In germline, CDR1 is SGHAT, CDR2 FQNNGV. The material sequenced was peripheral blood. This TCR derives from a man aged 50-59 years with acute or convalescent COVID-19. V is TRBV11-2 and J is TRBJ2-7; 10 bases agree with TRBD1. CDR3 amino acids: CASSLDGTGAVYEQYF. DNA of the CDR3: TGTGCCAGCAGCTTAGATGGGACAGGGGCCGTTTACGAGCAGTACTTC. Based on the CDR3 plus reference TRBV11-2 and TRBJ2-7, the full variable domain is EAGVAQSPRYKIIEKRQSVAFWCNPISGHATLYWYQQILGQGPKLLIQFQNNGVVDDSQLPKDRFSAERLKGVDSTLKIQPAKLEDSAVYLCASSLDGTGAVYEQYFGPGTRLTVT.